These 11 T cell receptor beta chains were all obtained from the same sample, sequenced in a study of vaccination and CD4 T cells after COVID-19. This sample's treatment: approximately 10-day PBMC culture with coronavirus spike peptide pools or control peptides (ViraFEST assay). Sequencing of the DNA from cultured CD4+ T cells was carried out with the Oncomine TCR Beta short-read assay. TCRdb reprocessed the PCR reads via MiXCR and lists one record per CDR3 protein. The data hold just over 14,000 distinct CDR3 sequences, with about 47% observed a single time. Their antigen targets remain unknown. Source material: CD4+ T cells from blood, cultured in vitro. The receptors derive from a human donor who had recovered from COVID-19.

The chain uses TRBV7-8 and TRBJ1-1; D is possibly TRBD1 (5 bases). The germline V and J ends were trimmed by 5 bases and 10 bases, with 23 bases remaining between them. Per the germline V gene, CDR1 is SGHVS and CDR2 is FQNEAQ. This CDR3 comprises 15 residues. Here the CDR3 DNA reads TGTGCCAGCAGCCCCGGACTTGGGGGGAGGTTGGGAGCTTTCTTT. This translates into CASSPGLGGRLGAFF. The full variable domain, with the rest looked up from reference TRBV7-8 and TRBJ1-1, is GAGVSQSPRYKVAKRGQDVALRCDPISGHVSLFWYQQALGQGPEFLTYFQNEAQLDKSGLPSDRFFAERPEGSVSTLKIQRTQQEDSAVYLCASSPGLGGRLGAFFGQGTRLTVV.

V is TRBV19 and J is TRBJ1-1; the D gene is possibly TRBD1 (5 bases). Germline CDR1 reads LNHDA; CDR2 reads SQIVND (reference sequence). Trimming took 1 base from V and 6 from J, leaving 15 bases between them. This CDR3 is 15 amino acids long. CDR3 in DNA: TGTGCCAGTAGTATAGCGGCGTCGGGGCTCGCTGAAGCTTTCTTT. Its protein product is CASSIAASGLAEAFF.

In this sample, this clonotype turned up a few times. The chain combines TRBV7-2 with TRBJ1-1; D remains unclear. This CDR3 spans 14 amino acids. Germline V gives CDR1 SGHTA, CDR2 FQGNSA. Deletions cut 5 bases from V and 0 bases from J, with 10 bases between. CDR3 residues: CASSPDLMNTEAFF. The CDR3 DNA sequence: TGTGCCAGCAGCCCGGACCTAATGAACACTGAAGCTTTCTTT.

The J gene is TRBJ2-3, the V gene TRBV20-1; 15 bases fit TRBD2. V trimming: 6 bases; J trimming: 3 bases; junction bases outside the gene matches: 7. The CDR3 runs to 16 residues. Germline V gene sequence: CDR1 DFQATT, CDR2 SNEGSKA (reference sequence). The DNA for the CDR3 is TGCAGTGCCCGGACTAGCGGGAGGGCCTTGACAGATACGCAGTATTTT. Protein product: CSARTSGRALTDTQYF.

This clonotype was seen a few times. The chain couples TRBV5-1 to TRBJ1-1; tentatively, D is TRBD1 (5 bases). This CDR3 comprises 14 residues. The germline V and J ends were trimmed by 3 bases and 1 base, with 10 bases remaining between them. Per the germline V gene, CDR1 is SGHRS and CDR2 is YFSETQ. The CDR3 region is CASSYYTGNTEAFF. The CDR3 DNA sequence: TGCGCCAGCAGCTACTACACAGGGAACACTGAAGCTTTCTTT.

This clonotype turned up a few times. The rearrangement uses TRBV21-1 and TRBJ1-1; the table's D call, TRBD1, was not checked against the DNA. TRBV21-1 is described as a pseudogene. This CDR3 is built from 19 residues. The CDR3 DNA reads as TGTGCCAGCAGCCCAAACGGCAGAGACAGGGGCATGATTGGGACTGAAGCTTTCTTT. Protein product: CASSPNGRDRGMIGTEAFF.

This clonotype was seen more than once but under ten times. J is TRBJ2-5 and V is TRBV15; tentatively, D is TRBD2 (5 bases). The CDR3 extends over 15 amino acids. Trimming took off 0 bases at V and 5 bases at J, with 13 bases between the two ends. CDR1 and CDR2 (germline): LNHNV, YYDKDF (reference sequence). Here the CDR3 reads CATSRDYSSGETQYF. The CDR3 DNA reads TGTGCCACCAGCAGAGATTATAGCTCGGGGGAGACCCAGTACTTC.

V and J are TRBV20-1 and TRBJ1-4; TRBD1 agrees at 7 bases. The germline CDR1 and CDR2 sequences are DFQATT and SNEGSKA (reference sequence). The CDR3 is 17 residues long. After removal of 6 bases from V and 11 bases from J, the junction contained 24 bases not matched to a gene. The CDR3: CSARPMQGGEVIGKLFF. CDR3 nucleotides: TGCAGTGCAAGACCGATGCAGGGGGGGGAGGTAATTGGGAAACTGTTTTTT.

This clonotype was counted between two and nine times. CDR3 in DNA: TGCGCCAGCAGCGTTGACAGGCGGGCGTACGAGCAGTACTTC. It translates to CASSVDRRAYEQYF. V usage is TRBV5-1 and J usage is TRBJ2-7; maybe TRBD1 (6 bases). In germline, CDR1 is SGHRS, CDR2 YFSETQ. The CDR3 is made up of 14 amino acids. With 4 bases removed from V and 4 bases from J, the gap between germline ends came to 15 bases.

V is TRBV5-4 and J is TRBJ1-3, with D unclear. From germline, CDR1 is SGHNT and CDR2 YYREEE (reference sequence). With 3 bases removed from V and 1 base from J, the gap between germline ends came to 5 bases. The CDR3 has 13 amino acids. CDR3: CASSWDSGNTIYF. The CDR3, as DNA: TGTGCCAGCAGCTGGGATTCTGGAAACACCATATATTTT.

The chain employs TRBV28 and TRBJ2-2, with D hard to call. Looked up from germline, CDR1 is MDHEN and CDR2 is SYDVKM. Trimming took off 7 bases at V and 4 bases at J, with 10 bases between the two ends. The CDR3 is 13 residues long. CDR3: CASTTEATGELFF. The CDR3 region has the DNA TGTGCCAGCACAACAGAGGCCACCGGGGAGCTGTTTTTT.